The 10 T cell receptor beta chains below all came from one sample that was sequenced in a study of memory CD4+ T cells and cytomegalovirus serostatus (dated by TCRdb to between 2018 and 2021). Library generation was performed with the immunoSEQ multiplex PCR assay. The clones in this table, taken by TCRdb from immuneACCESS, are in-frame only. Not every clone is retained; where verified, under half of the shortfall comes from an unresolved V gene, and the cause of the rest is unknown. The sample table shows 55,000 to 80,000 clones, and roughly 76% are seen once. The top ten clones comprise around 5% of the sample. A FACSAria II was used to sort memory CD4+ T cells, defined as single viable CD3+CD4+CD8-CD45RO+ cells. Sequences were obtained from memory CD4+ T cells from blood. The receptors derive from an adult in good health and CMV-seropositive.

This clone was seen more than once but under ten times. The chain joins TRBV28 to TRBJ2-7; D call uncertain. The CDR3 runs 14 residues. Germline-derived CDR1 and CDR2 are MDHEN and SYDVKM. V lost 3 bases to trimming and J lost 6 bases, with 15 bases between them. The CDR3 protein is CASSFVQERSEQYF. CDR3 coding DNA: TGTGCCAGCAGTTTCGTCCAGGAACGGAGCGAGCAGTACTTC.

This clone came up once. The chain joins TRBV5-1 to TRBJ2-3; 8 positions agree with TRBD2. CDR3 size: 15 residues. V shed 1 base and J 5 bases; nucleotides not matched to a gene: 6. Germline V CDR1 and CDR2: SGHRS, YFSETQ. Here the CDR3 reads CASSLQAGDGDTQYF. The CDR3 coding sequence is TGCGCCAGCAGCTTGCAAGCGGGAGATGGAGATACGCAGTATTTT.

This sequence joins TRBV7-9 and TRBJ1-6, with 9 positions matching TRBD1. The CDR3 extends over 15 amino acids. Germline CDR1 is SEHNR and CDR2 is FQNEAQ (reference sequence). Germline trimming cut 3 bases from V and 8 bases from J; bases unmatched to any gene: 5. CDR3 residues: CASSFTGTGHSPLHF. In DNA form, the CDR3 reads TGTGCCAGCAGCTTTACCGGGACAGGGCATTCACCCCTCCACTTT.

The chain is built from TRBV11-2 and TRBJ2-5, with 12 bases matching TRBD2. The germline V gene encodes CDR1 SGHAT and CDR2 FQNNGV. The CDR3 contains 18 residues. V was clipped by 4 bases and J by 5 bases; unmatched bases: 14. CDR3 sequence reads: CASSSLLTSGGSQETQYF. The CDR3 DNA sequence: TGTGCCAGCAGCTCCCTTCTGACTAGCGGGGGAAGTCAGGAGACCCAGTACTTC.

The rearrangement uses TRBV5-4 and TRBJ2-2; the D is unclear. V lost 0 bases to trimming and J lost 4 bases, with 13 bases between them. Looked up from germline, CDR1 is SGHNT and CDR2 is YYREEE (reference sequence). The CDR3 length is 16 residues. DNA of the CDR3: TGTGCCAGCAGCTTGGCAACGGCTAGATCCACCGGGGAGCTGTTTTTT. Translation: CASSLATARSTGELFF.

In this sample, this clone turned up once. The V call is TRBV6-5, the J call TRBJ2-7, with 8 bases lining up with TRBD1. Per the germline V gene, CDR1 is MNHEY and CDR2 is SVGAGI. Trimming removed 2 bases from V and 5 bases from J; junction bases left unmatched: 8. The CDR3 spans 15 residues. DNA of the CDR3: TGTGCCAGCAGTTACGGTGGACAGGGCCCCCACGAGCAGTACTTC. This translates into CASSYGGQGPHEQYF.

As DNA, the CDR3 is TGCAGCGTTGTACGGGAGAGCACAGATACGCAGTATTTT. This translates into CSVVRESTDTQYF. The rearrangement uses TRBV29-1 and TRBJ2-3, with D perhaps matching TRBD2 (6 bases). V lost 4 bases and J lost 0, with 8 bases in between. Per germline, CDR1 SQVTM and CDR2 ANQGSEA. The length of the CDR3 is 13 residues.

This chain connects TRBV7-9 to TRBJ2-7, with a possible D match to TRBD2 (6 bases). The germline gives CDR1 SEHNR, CDR2 FQNEAQ (reference sequence). Trimming took off 5 bases at V and 5 bases at J, with 19 bases between the two ends. CDR3 length: 15 residues. CDR3 coding DNA: TGTGCCAGCAGCCCCAGGGACGGGAGTGGGGACGAGCAGTACTTC. Its translation: CASSPRDGSGDEQYF.

The chain links TRBV28 to TRBJ2-2; a possible D gene is TRBD1 (6 bases). The V gene lost 6 bases and the J gene lost 6 bases, with 17 bases spanning the gap. The V gene's germline CDR1 is MDHEN and CDR2 SYDVKM. The CDR3 spans 15 residues. Here the CDR3 reads CASSPRGRGPGELFF. CDR3 DNA sequence: TGTGCCAGCAGCCCCCGCGGCAGGGGACCCGGGGAGCTGTTTTTT.

V and J are TRBV29-1 and TRBJ1-1, with no clear D. Trimming took off 4 bases at V and 5 bases at J, with 20 bases between the two ends. The germline V gene encodes CDR1 SQVTM and CDR2 ANQGSEA. The CDR3 is made up of 15 amino acids. The CDR3 DNA follows: TGCAGCGTTGGATCCACCGGGTCCCTCGGGACTGAAGCTTTCTTT. It yields the protein CSVGSTGSLGTEAFF. Filled out from reference TRBV29-1 and TRBJ1-1, the complete variable domain reads SAVISQKPSRDICQRGTSLTIQCQVDSQVTMMFWYRQQPGQSLTLIATANQGSEATYESGFVIDKFPISRPNLTFSTLTVSNMSPEDSSIYLCSVGSTGSLGTEAFFGQGTRLTVV.